One sample yielded the 2 T cell receptor beta chains listed below, sequenced in a study of vaccination effects on CD4 cells after COVID-19 (dated 2022 in TCRdb). The antigens for these receptors are not known. In the ViraFEST assay, PBMC were stimulated with viral peptide pools, and antigen-specific CD4+ T cell clonotypes were then identified by expansion using TCR sequencing. After around 11 days of culture, CD4+ T cells were isolated with the EasySep CD4+ T cell isolation kit. PCR-confirmed SARS-CoV-2 infection had occurred in convalescent patients between March and December 2020, before the Alpha, Beta and Delta variants emerged in the United States. Library construction relied on the immunoSEQ multiplex PCR assay. Entries here come from immuneACCESS through TCRdb and include only in-frame sequences with V and J called. Some clones fail to appear in such tables; in the studies checked, an unresolved V gene covers under half of the shortfall, and the cause of the remainder is unknown. This sample holds about 45,000 clones; approximately 70% were observed only once. About 30% of the sample belongs to the ten largest clones.

Sequences were derived from CD4+ T cells from PBMCs cultured with a peptide pool, sampled before COVID-19 vaccination. Receptors originate from a human donor who had a prior SARS-CoV-2 infection.

This clone appeared a single time. CDR3 loop: CASSPTLNEKLFF. CDR3 bases: TGTGCCAGTAGCCCTACCCTAAATGAAAAACTGTTTTTT. The J gene is TRBJ1-4, the V gene TRBV19; no reliable D call. CDR1 is LNHDA, CDR2 SQIVND, per germline (reference sequence). V dropped 6 bases and J dropped 5 bases, with 10 bases sitting between them. CDR3 length: 13 amino acids.

The V call is TRBV18, the J call TRBJ2-5, with unresolved D. V lost 0 bases and J lost 4, with 6 bases in between. Germline CDR1 KGHSH, CDR2 LQKENI. CDR3 length equals 13 residues. The CDR3 region is CASSPPLRETQYF. CDR3 nucleotide sequence: TGTGCCAGCTCACCACCGTTAAGAGAGACCCAGTACTTC. The full variable domain, with the rest looked up from reference TRBV18 and TRBJ2-5, is NAGVMQNPRHLVRRRGQEARLRCSPMKGHSHVYWYRQLPEEGLKFMVYLQKENIIDESGMPKERFSAEFPKEGPSILRIQQVVRGDSAAYFCASSPPLRETQYFGPGTRLLVL.